A selection of T cell receptor beta chains follows, all from one sample in a study of cytomegalovirus exposure and HLA in healthy donors. Profiling relied on immunoSEQ multiplex PCR, and the TCRdb table lists in-frame clones only, not all of them. Of roughly 150,000 clones listed, around three quarters are singletons. The sample comprised PBMCs. The receptors originated from a man in his forties in good health and CMV-seropositive. CDR3s include the opening cysteine and the closing phenylalanine or tryptophan. Fields, in order: J gene, clone size, D gene, V gene, CDR3 DNA, CDR3 protein. The D gene is left open where the match is weak. Clone size is stated in some rows and not others, as once, few, many or a class when expanded.

TRBJ2-1	.	TRBD2	TRBV9	TGTGCCAGCAGCGTATGGGCGGGAGGGCCGGGAAATGAGCAGTTCTTC	CASSVWAGGPGNEQFF
TRBJ2-7	.	.	TRBV6-6	TGTGCCAGCAGCAGACTAAGCGGATACGAGCAGTACTTC	CASSRLSGYEQYF
TRBJ2-3	.	.	TRBV14	TGTGCCAGCAGCCAAGGGCGGGTGACAGATACGCAGTATTTT	CASSQGRVTDTQYF
TRBJ2-5	.	TRBD2	TRBV4-1	TGCGCCAGCAGCCAACAATATCCGGGACTAGCGAGCGTAAGTCAAGAGACCCAGTACTTC	CASSQQYPGLASVSQETQYF
TRBJ2-7	few	.	TRBV5-5	TGTGCCAGCAGCGAAAAGGACAGCTCCTACGAGCAGTACTTC	CASSEKDSSYEQYF
TRBJ2-2	.	.	TRBV5-1	TGCGCCAGCAGCTCCTCTCGTACCGGGGAGCTGTTTTTT	CASSSSRTGELFF
TRBJ2-5	.	TRBD1	TRBV7-3	TGTGCCAGCAGCTTATTCGGTGGGACAGGGGGAGGAGAGACCCAGTACTTC	CASSLFGGTGGGETQYF
TRBJ2-7	.	TRBD2	TRBV10-3	TGTGCCATCAGAGGACTAGACTACGAGCAGTACTTC	CAIRGLDYEQYF
TRBJ2-1	.	.	TRBV7-6	TGTGCCAGCAGCGGGCGGGGCTGGGGCAATGAGCAGTTCTTC	CASSGRGWGNEQFF
TRBJ2-7	.	TRBD2	TRBV5-1	TGCGCCAGCAGCTTGGCAGGAGCGGGAGCCGTTTACGAGCAGTACTTC	CASSLAGAGAVYEQYF
TRBJ2-2	once	TRBD1	TRBV7-9	TGTGCCAGCAGCTTAGGACAGGGCCTCACCGGGGAGCTGTTTTTT	CASSLGQGLTGELFF
TRBJ2-1	.	TRBD2	TRBV5-4	TGTGCCAGCAGCTGGGGTGGTAGCGGGAGTCAGGTTGAGCAGTTCTTC	CASSWGGSGSQVEQFF
TRBJ2-7	.	.	TRBV7-9	TGTGCCAGCAGTTACGGAGGTAGCTCCTACGAGCAGTACTTC	CASSYGGSSYEQYF